The next 9 T cell receptor beta chains were all read from a single sample in a study of blood T cell repertoires in COVID-19. Assay: immunoSEQ multiplex PCR; the TCRdb copy retains only in-frame clones and omits some. The profile shows 65,000 to 70,000 clones, around 83% of them singletons. Material: peripheral blood. All receptors derive from a man between 50 and 59 years old with acute or convalescent COVID-19.

The chain links TRBV19 to TRBJ2-7, with D maybe TRBD1 (6 bases). V was trimmed by 5 bases and J by 7 bases, leaving 24 bases between them. The germline V gene has CDR1 LNHDA and CDR2 SQIVND (reference sequence). The CDR3 has 16 residues. The DNA of the CDR3 is TGTGCCAGTAGTTATCAAATAGGGGGTTGGCCGTGGGAGCAGTACTTC. Residues: CASSYQIGGWPWEQYF.

The chain combines TRBV18 with TRBJ1-1; D is possibly TRBD1 (5 bases). CDR1 KGHSH and CDR2 LQKENI come from the germline V gene. The V end was cut by 4 bases, the J end by 7 bases, with 13 bases between. This CDR3 spans 13 amino acids. CDR3 sequence: CASSRRRENEAFF. DNA for the CDR3: TGTGCCAGCTCACGACGCAGGGAAAATGAAGCTTTCTTT.

The rearrangement joins TRBV27 to TRBJ1-2; 7 bases are a match to TRBD1. V was pared by 4 bases and J by 5 bases, with 10 bases of the junction left unmatched. The germline V gene encodes CDR1 MNHEY and CDR2 SMNVEV (reference sequence). The CDR3 has 15 residues. DNA for the CDR3: TGTGCCAGCAGTTCCAGGACAGGCTCGGTTTATGGCTACACCTTC. It translates to CASSSRTGSVYGYTF.

The gene calls are TRBV14 and TRBJ1-2; 8 positions agree with TRBD1. Germline values: CDR1 SGHDN, CDR2 FVKESK. Trimming removed 4 bases from V and 6 bases from J; junction bases left unmatched: 4. The CDR3 contains 13 residues. This chain's CDR3 is CASSPRQGNGYTF. CDR3 nucleotide sequence: TGTGCCAGCAGCCCTCGACAGGGGAATGGCTACACCTTC.

The V gene is TRBV12-5, the J gene TRBJ1-5; 10 bases line up with TRBD1. The CDR3 extends over 15 amino acids. J was trimmed by 9 bases and V by 2 bases; bases with no gene match: 7. CDR1 is LGHNT and CDR2 is FRNRAP in the germline V gene. The CDR3 nucleotides are TGTGCTAGTGGTTTGAGTTCGACAGGGGGCCCGCCCCAGCATTTT. It codes for CASGLSSTGGPPQHF.

The gene calls are TRBV7-3 and TRBJ2-1; a possible D gene is TRBD2 (6 bases). The CDR3 is 16 residues long. The ends were cut back, 1 base at V and 4 bases at J, with 14 bases in the middle. Germline V gives CDR1 SGHTA, CDR2 FQGTGA. The CDR3 region is CASSLIGGTSYNEQFF. CDR3 bases: TGTGCCAGCAGCTTAATTGGCGGGACCTCATACAATGAGCAGTTCTTC. Full variable domain (outside the CDR3, taken from reference TRBV7-3 and TRBJ2-1): GAGVSQTPSNKVTEKGKYVELRCDPISGHTALYWYRQSLGQGPEFLIYFQGTGAADDSGLPNDRFFAVRPEGSVSTLKIQRTERGDSAVYLCASSLIGGTSYNEQFFGPGTRLTVL.

The genes are TRBV5-1 and TRBJ1-4, with a possible D match to TRBD1 (5 bases). Trimming removed 0 bases from V and 5 bases from J, with 8 bases in between. Germline lookup yields CDR1 SGHRS and CDR2 YFSETQ. The CDR3 sequence is 14 residues long. DNA for the CDR3: TGCGCCAGCAGCTTGGCAGGGCAAAATGAAAAACTGTTTTTT. The encoded protein is CASSLAGQNEKLFF. The entire variable domain, with the rest obtained from reference TRBV5-1 and TRBJ1-4, is as follows: KAGVTQTPRYLIKTRGQQVTLSCSPISGHRSVSWYQQTPGQGLQFLFEYFSETQRNKGNFPGRFSGRQFSNSRSEMNVSTLELGDSALYLCASSLAGQNEKLFFGSGTQLSVL.

V gene TRBV28 combines with J gene TRBJ1-1; possibly TRBD1 for D (6 bases). Germline V gives CDR1 MDHEN, CDR2 SYDVKM. The CDR3 runs to 15 residues. V gave up 2 bases and J gave up 1 base, with 11 bases separating them. CDR3 residues: CASSLRGGRNTEAFF. Here the CDR3 DNA reads TGTGCCAGCAGTTTACGAGGGGGAAGGAACACTGAAGCTTTCTTT.

CDR3 sequence reads: CSAGDYREEEYF. The DNA for the CDR3 is TGCAGCGCAGGGGACTACCGGGAGGAGGAGTACTTC. This chain connects TRBV29-1 to TRBJ2-4; a possible D gene is TRBD2 (7 bases). V lost 7 bases and J lost 14, with 21 bases in between. Germline CDR1 and CDR2: SQVTM and ANQGSEA. There are 12 residues in the CDR3.